This record looks at one TCR beta chain sequence and its context. This clonotype was recorded at least ten times. What antigen it recognizes has not been identified. The record has no base qualities; no much larger clone is one base away. The library was produced with RACE. Sequencing instrument: NextSeq 500. Library preparation attached unique molecular identifiers to individual cDNA molecules for quantitative, reproducible TCR counting. For every blood RNA sample, sequencing covered both the TCR alpha and TCR beta chains. In the original analysis: The median number of TCRs per sample was around 100,000, ranging from roughly 20,000 to 690,600. The Decombinator software suite was used to annotate the V, J and CDR3 of the TCR reads. For the PS versus PT1 abundance plots, all samples were subsampled to the same number of TCRs (28,000). TCRs were defined as expanded if absent before sensitization and observed at least eight times at the 2-week time point. The public reads were run again by TCRdb, first through fastp at Q25 and then through MiXCR, and only productive beta chains were kept. All rows with the same CDR3 protein become a single entry with the most common DNA and genes. The V and J calls reflect TCRdb's pipeline rather than the authors' work. The sample table shows about 50,000 distinct CDR3 sequences, and 8.5% to 10% are seen once. The ten top clones hold around 1.6% of the sample.

The sample's time point label is to be understood as: patch test 2, 6 weeks after DPC sensitization. This sample's treatment or condition label indicates: therapeutic diphenylcyclopropenone sensitization with weekly scalp DPC. At every patch-test visit, the blood draw took place before the patch test was put on. To be eligible, patients had to be aged 18 to 70, diagnosed with alopecia and judged suitable for DPC therapy, while pregnant patients were excluded. Unfractionated whole blood was collected in Tempus Blood RNA tubes, and total RNA was extracted from that blood. The data stem from a study of human T cells and chemical hapten exposure (dated by TCRdb to the early 2020s). Some background on the complete study: For sensitization, 2% DPC in acetone was applied to a 2 cm by 2 cm area of upper inner arm skin. Blood for TCR sequencing was provided by twenty-nine alopecia patients at one to four time points (pre-sensitization, 2, 6 and 24 weeks). Patch testing was performed on the upper back with Finn chambers containing 0.01% DPC, and the patch tests were scored after 6 days according to International Contact Dermatitis Research Group standards. Libraries were pooled for sequencing, and per-sample TCR yields varied mainly because of small differences in library volumes within the pool. Blood samples were taken from patients before sensitization (week 0) and then at 2, 6 and about 24 weeks after DPC sensitization. In alopecia patients, the study followed how the peripheral blood TCR repertoire changed in vivo over primary and secondary sensitization to diphenylcyclopropenone (DPC), a hapten. Alopecia areata with under or over 50% scalp involvement, alopecia totalis and alopecia universalis were represented in the patient cohort, which was mostly female. Weekly therapeutic DPC doses were additionally applied to the scalp of patients throughout the roughly 23-week study period.

Results and caveats for the whole study, not just this receptor: Repeated subsampling changed both the strength of the expansion versus patch-test correlation and the threshold at which the correlation became significant. Patch test score correlated positively with the number of PT1 expanded TCRs, reaching significance at thresholds 8, 16 and 32 but not at 4. Because every patient had alopecia, a presumed autoimmune disease, the patients' immune response might differ from that of healthy individuals. No change with DPC sensitization was found in the number of TCRs above 1 in 1000 frequency, and no evidence of global repertoire structure alterations was found. Compared with pre-sensitization or healthy control sets, expanded TCRs formed significantly more large CDR3 similarity clusters, which is consistent with antigen-driven responses.

Taken from the germline V gene, the CDR1 and CDR2 loops are SGHTA and FQGNSA. Its CDR3 holds 15 amino acids, cysteine through phenylalanine. The DNA shown is the 45-base CDR3, in frame from base 1. V ends up 6 bases short and J 5 bases short, with an unmatched junction base count of 4. Here the chain combines TRBV7-2 and TRBJ2-3; TRBD2 fits 14 bases in the junction. The source was whole blood, collected in connection with sensitization to the hapten diphenylcyclopropenone (DPC). The TCR originated in a woman between 50 and 59 years old with alopecia areata. Some clones in this sample may be carry-over from other donors' samples. Here is the DNA: TGTGCCAGCAGAGTCGGACTAGCGGGGGGAGATACGCAGTATTTT. Its coded protein is CASRVGLAGGDTQYF.